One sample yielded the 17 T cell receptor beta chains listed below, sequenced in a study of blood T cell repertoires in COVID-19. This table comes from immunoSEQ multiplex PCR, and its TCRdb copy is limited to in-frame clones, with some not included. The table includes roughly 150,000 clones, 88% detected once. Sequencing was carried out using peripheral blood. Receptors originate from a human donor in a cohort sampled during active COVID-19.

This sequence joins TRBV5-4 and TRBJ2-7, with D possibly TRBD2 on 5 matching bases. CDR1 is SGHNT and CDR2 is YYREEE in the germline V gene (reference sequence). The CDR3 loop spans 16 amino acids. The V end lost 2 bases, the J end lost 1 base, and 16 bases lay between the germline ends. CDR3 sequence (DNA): TGTGCCAGCAGCTTCGAACTGACTACTCAATCCTACGAGCAGTACTTC. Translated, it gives CASSFELTTQSYEQYF. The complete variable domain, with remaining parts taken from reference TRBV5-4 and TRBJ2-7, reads ETGVTQSPTHLIKTRGQQVTLRCSSQSGHNTVSWYQQALGQGPQFIFQYYREEENGRGNFPPRFSGLQFPNYSSELNVNALELDDSALYLCASSFELTTQSYEQYFGPGTRLTVT.

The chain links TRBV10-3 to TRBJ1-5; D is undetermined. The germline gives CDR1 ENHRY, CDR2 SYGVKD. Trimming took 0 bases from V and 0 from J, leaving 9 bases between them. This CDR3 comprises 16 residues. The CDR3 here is CAISESREYSNQPQHF. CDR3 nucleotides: TGTGCCATCAGTGAGTCGCGAGAGTATAGCAATCAGCCCCAGCATTTT.

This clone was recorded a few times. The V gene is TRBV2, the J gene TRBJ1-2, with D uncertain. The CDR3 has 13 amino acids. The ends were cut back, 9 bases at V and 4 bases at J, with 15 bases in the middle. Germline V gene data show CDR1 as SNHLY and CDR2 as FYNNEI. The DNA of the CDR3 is TGTGCCAGTGGAGTTGACCCGGTCTATGGCTACACCTTC. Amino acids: CASGVDPVYGYTF.

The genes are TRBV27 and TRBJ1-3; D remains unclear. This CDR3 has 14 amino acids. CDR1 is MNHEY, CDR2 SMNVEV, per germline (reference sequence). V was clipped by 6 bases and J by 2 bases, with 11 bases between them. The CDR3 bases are TGTGCCAGCAGCCCCACTGTAACTGGAAACACCATATATTTT. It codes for CASSPTVTGNTIYF.

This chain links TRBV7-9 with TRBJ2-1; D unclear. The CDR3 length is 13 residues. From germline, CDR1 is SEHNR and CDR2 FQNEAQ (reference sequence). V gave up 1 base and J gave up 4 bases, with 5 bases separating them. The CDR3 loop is CASSLGAYNEQFF. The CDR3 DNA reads TGTGCCAGCAGCTTAGGGGCATACAATGAGCAGTTCTTC. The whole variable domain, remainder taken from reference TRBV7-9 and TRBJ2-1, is DTGVSQNPRHKITKRGQNVTFRCDPISEHNRLYWYRQTLGQGPEFLTYFQNEAQLEKSRLLSDRFSAERPKGSFSTLEIQRTEQGDSAMYLCASSLGAYNEQFFGPGTRLTVL.

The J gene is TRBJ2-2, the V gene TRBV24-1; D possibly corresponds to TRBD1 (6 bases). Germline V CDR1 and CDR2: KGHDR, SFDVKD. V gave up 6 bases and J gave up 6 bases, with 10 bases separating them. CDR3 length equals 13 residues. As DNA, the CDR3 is TGTGCCACCAGTCTCAGGGGCCCCGGGGAGCTGTTTTTT. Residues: CATSLRGPGELFF.

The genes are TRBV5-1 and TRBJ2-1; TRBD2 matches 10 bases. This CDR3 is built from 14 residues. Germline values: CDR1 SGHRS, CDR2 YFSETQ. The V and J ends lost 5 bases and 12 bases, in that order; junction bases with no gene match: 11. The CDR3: CASRAGTSAIGQFF. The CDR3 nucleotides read TGCGCCAGCAGGGCCGGGACTAGCGCTATAGGGCAGTTCTTC.

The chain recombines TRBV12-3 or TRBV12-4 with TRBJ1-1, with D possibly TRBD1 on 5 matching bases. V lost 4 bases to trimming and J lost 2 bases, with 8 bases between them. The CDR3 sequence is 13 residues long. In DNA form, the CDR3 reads TGTGCCAGCAGTTCCAGGGTTAACACTGAAGCTTTCTTT. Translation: CASSSRVNTEAFF.

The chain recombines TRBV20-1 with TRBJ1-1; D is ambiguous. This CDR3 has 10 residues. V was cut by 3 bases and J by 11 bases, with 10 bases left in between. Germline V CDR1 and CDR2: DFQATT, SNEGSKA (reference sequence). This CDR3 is CSASRSSAFF. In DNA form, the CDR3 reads TGCAGTGCTAGTCGCTCGAGTGCTTTCTTT.

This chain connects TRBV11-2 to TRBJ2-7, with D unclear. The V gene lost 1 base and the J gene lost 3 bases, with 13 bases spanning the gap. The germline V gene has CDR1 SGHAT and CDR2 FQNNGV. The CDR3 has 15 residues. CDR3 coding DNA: TGTGCCAGCAGCTTAGTCTCTGGGCCGAACTACGAGCAGTACTTC. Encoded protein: CASSLVSGPNYEQYF.

CDR3 in DNA: TGTGCCAGCAGTGAAGAGGGCAGGGTTCGTGAAAAACTGTTTTTT. Protein sequence: CASSEEGRVREKLFF. The rearrangement links TRBV2 to TRBJ1-4, with D perhaps TRBD1 (5 bases). CDR3 length equals 15 residues. The V end lost 1 base, the J end lost 7 bases, and 13 bases lay between the germline ends. The germline V gene encodes CDR1 SNHLY and CDR2 FYNNEI.

CDR3 nucleotide sequence: TGTGCCAGCAGTTCGCAGGGCACCGGGGAGCTGTTTTTT. Encoded protein: CASSSQGTGELFF. The genes are TRBV27 and TRBJ2-2; D is possibly TRBD1 (5 bases). Trimming pared 4 bases from V and 4 bases from J, leaving 7 bases between. Per the germline V gene, CDR1 is MNHEY and CDR2 is SMNVEV (reference sequence). This CDR3 spans 13 amino acids.

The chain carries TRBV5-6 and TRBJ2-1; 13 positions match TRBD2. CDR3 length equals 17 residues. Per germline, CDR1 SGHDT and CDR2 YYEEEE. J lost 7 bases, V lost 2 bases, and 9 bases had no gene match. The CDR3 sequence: CASSFTSGGALGNEQFF. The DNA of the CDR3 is TGTGCCAGCAGCTTTACTAGCGGGGGGGCCCTAGGGAATGAGCAGTTCTTC.

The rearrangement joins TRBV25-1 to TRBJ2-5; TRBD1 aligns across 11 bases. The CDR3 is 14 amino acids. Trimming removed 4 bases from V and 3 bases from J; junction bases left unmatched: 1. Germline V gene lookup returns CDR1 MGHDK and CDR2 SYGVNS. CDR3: CASSGTGGKETQYF. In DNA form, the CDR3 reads TGTGCCAGCAGTGGGACAGGGGGCAAAGAGACCCAGTACTTC.

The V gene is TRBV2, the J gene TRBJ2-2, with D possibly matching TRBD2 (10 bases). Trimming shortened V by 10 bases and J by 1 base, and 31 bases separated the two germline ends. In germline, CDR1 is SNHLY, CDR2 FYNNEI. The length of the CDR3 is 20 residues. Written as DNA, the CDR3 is TGTGCCACCTCCGGGACAGGGTATAAGCGGGGGGGCGTGAACACCGGGGAGCTGTTTTTT. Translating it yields CATSGTGYKRGGVNTGELFF.

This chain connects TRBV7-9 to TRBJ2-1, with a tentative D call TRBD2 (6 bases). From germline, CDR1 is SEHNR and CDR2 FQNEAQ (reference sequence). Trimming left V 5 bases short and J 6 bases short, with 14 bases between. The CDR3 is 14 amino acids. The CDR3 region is CASSRYRDSNEQFF. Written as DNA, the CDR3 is TGTGCCAGCAGCCGCTACCGGGACTCCAATGAGCAGTTCTTC.

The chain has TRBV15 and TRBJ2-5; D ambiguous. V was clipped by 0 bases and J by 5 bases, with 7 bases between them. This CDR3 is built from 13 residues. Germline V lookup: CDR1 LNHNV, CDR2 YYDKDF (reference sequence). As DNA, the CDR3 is TGTGCCACCAGCAGAGATTTAGCTGAGACCCAGTACTTC. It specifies CATSRDLAETQYF.